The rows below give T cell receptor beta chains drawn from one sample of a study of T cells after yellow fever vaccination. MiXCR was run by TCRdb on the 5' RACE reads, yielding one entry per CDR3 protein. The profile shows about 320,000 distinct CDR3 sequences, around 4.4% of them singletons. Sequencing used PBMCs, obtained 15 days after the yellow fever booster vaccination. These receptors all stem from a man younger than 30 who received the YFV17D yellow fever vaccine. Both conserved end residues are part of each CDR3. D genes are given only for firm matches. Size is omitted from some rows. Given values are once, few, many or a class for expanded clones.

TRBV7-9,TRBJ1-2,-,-,TGTGCCAGCAGCTCACCAGGGTATGGCTACACCTTC,CASSSPGYGYTF
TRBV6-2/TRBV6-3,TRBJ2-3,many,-,TGTGCCAGCAGTCAGGACAGTCCCTACTCCACAGATACGCAGTATTTT,CASSQDSPYSTDTQYF
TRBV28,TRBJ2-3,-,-,TGTGCCTCCGTGAGCTCATACACAGATACGCAGTATTTT,CASVSSYTDTQYF
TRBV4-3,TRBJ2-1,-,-,TGCGCCAGCAGCGGTAAAAACGAGGGTTACAATGAGCAGTTCTTC,CASSGKNEGYNEQFF
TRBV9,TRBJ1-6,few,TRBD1,TGTGCCAGCAGCGCTGGGGACAGCCTCAATTCACCCCTCCACTTT,CASSAGDSLNSPLHF
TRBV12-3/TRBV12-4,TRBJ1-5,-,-,TGTGCCAGCAGTTTACAGGGTAGCCCCGCGGGAGCCCAGCATTTT,CASSLQGSPAGAQHF
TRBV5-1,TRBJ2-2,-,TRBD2,TGCGCCAGCAGCCAACTAGCGGGGGGAGCGAACACCGGGGAGCTGTTTTTT,CASSQLAGGANTGELFF
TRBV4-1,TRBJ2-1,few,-,TGCGCCAGCAGCCACCGCAATGAGCAGTTCTTC,CASSHRNEQFF
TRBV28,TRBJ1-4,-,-,TGTGCCAGCAGCGGGGCCTCAACTAATGAAAAACTGTTTTTT,CASSGASTNEKLFF
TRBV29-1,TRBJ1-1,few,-,TGCAGCGTTGGTGGAAGGGTGAAGACTGAAGCTTTCTTT,CSVGGRVKTEAFF
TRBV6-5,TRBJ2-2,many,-,TGTGCCAGCCATGGCTGGAGCGGGGAGCTGTTTTTT,CASHGWSGELFF
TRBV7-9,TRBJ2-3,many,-,TGTGCCAGCGAACCCCCAGATACGCAGTATTTT,CASEPPDTQYF
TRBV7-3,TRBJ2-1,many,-,TGTGCCAGCAGCACGGGGACACATAGTGAGCAGTTCTTC,CASSTGTHSEQFF
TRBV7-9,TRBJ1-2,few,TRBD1,TGTGCCAGCAGCCTCGGGACAGGGGAGATGGGGTATGGCTACACCTTC,CASSLGTGEMGYGYTF
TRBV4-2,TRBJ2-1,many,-,TGTGCCAGCAGCCAAGAAGTACGTACTGAGCAGTTCTTC,CASSQEVRTEQFF
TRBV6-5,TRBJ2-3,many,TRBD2,TGTGCCAGCAGTACGGGGGGGACGACGCAGTATTTT,CASSTGGTTQYF
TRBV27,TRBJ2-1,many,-,TGTGCCAGCAGTTTCGGGCAGCTGGGCAATGAGCAGTTCTTC,CASSFGQLGNEQFF
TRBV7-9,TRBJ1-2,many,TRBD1,TGTGCCAGCAGCTCCGGGACAGACATGTTGGGCTACACCTTC,CASSSGTDMLGYTF
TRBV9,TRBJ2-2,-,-,TGTGCCAGCAGTGTTAGGTACGGGGAGCTGTTTTTT,CASSVRYGELFF
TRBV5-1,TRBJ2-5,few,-,TGCGCCAGCGGAATTGACCAAGAGACCCAGTACTTC,CASGIDQETQYF
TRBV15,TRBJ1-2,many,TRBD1,TGTGCCACCAGCACCTCCGGGACAGCTTTTGGTGGCTACACCTTC,CATSTSGTAFGGYTF
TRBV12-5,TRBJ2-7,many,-,TGTGCTAGTGGTTGGGACACTAAGGACTTC,CASGWDTKDF
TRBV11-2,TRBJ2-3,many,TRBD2,TGTGCCAGCAGCCTAAATCTACTAGCGGGCTCCACAGATACGCAGTATTTT,CASSLNLLAGSTDTQYF
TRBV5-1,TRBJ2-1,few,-,TGCGCCAGCAGCTTCGGTTTAGCCCCGGGATCCACATATTTAAACAATGAGCAGTTCTTC,CASSFGLAPGSTYLNNEQFF
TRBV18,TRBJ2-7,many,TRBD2,TGTGCCAGCTCACCTTTACTAGCGGGATCACACGAGCAGTACTTC,CASSPLLAGSHEQYF
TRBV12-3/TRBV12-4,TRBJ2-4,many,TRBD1,TGTGCCAGCAGTTTATTGGACAGGGTTGAAAACATTCAGTACTTC,CASSLLDRVENIQYF
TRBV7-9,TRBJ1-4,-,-,TGTGCCAGCAGCCAACAGCCTGCAACTAATGAAAAACTGTTTTTT,CASSQQPATNEKLFF
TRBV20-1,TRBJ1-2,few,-,TGCAGTGCTAGAGGGGACATTAACTATGGCTACACCTTC,CSARGDINYGYTF
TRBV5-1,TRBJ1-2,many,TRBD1,TGCGCCAGCAGCTTGCGGGGGGGACAGAGAAACTACACCTTC,CASSLRGGQRNYTF
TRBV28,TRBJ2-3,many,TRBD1,TGTGCCGGAAGGGAACAGGGGGCGGATACGCAGTATTTT,CAGREQGADTQYF
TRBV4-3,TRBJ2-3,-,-,TGCGCCAGCAGCCCAATGGAGAGGGGGGAGAGCACAGATACGCAGTATTTT,CASSPMERGESTDTQYF
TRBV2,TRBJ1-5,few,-,TGTGCCGGAAAGGAGAGAGAAAATCAGCCCCAGCATTTT,CAGKERENQPQHF
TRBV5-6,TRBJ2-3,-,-,TGTGCCAGCAGCTTCAGACAGGTCACAGATACGCAGTATTTT,CASSFRQVTDTQYF
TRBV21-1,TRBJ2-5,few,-,TGTGCCAGCAGCGACCAACCCGACAGGGGGCTAGAGACCCAGTACTTC,CASSDQPDRGLETQYF